Here is one TCR beta chain with its context. This CDR3 is built from 13 residues. The V end lost 4 bases, the J end lost 4 bases, and 10 bases lay between the germline ends. CDR1 SNHLY and CDR2 FYNNEI come from the germline V gene. Donors showed nominal health when sampled, although they likely had unrecorded immune exposures. Primers included in the PCR were 60 Vbeta and 13 Jbeta primers. Here immunoSEQ multiplex PCR was the method, and the copy in TCRdb shows in-frame clones only, minus some. In the table there are roughly 98,000 clones, around 77% of which are singletons. This sample was included in a study of cytomegalovirus exposure and HLA in healthy donors.

The chain uses TRBV2 and TRBJ1-1; D is ambiguous. The sample consisted of PBMCs. This receptor was obtained from a middle-aged man in good health and CMV-seronegative. CDR3 protein: CASSAEVGTEAFF. The CDR3 DNA reads TGTGCCAGCAGTGCTGAGGTGGGCACTGAAGCTTTCTTT. The whole variable domain, remainder taken from reference TRBV2 and TRBJ1-1, is EPEVTQTPSHQVTQMGQEVILRCVPISNHLYFYWYRQILGQKVEFLVSFYNNEISEKSEIFDDQFSVERPDGSNFTLKIRSTKLEDSAMYFCASSAEVGTEAFFGQGTRLTVV.